One and the same sample provided the 19 T cell receptor beta chains below, sequenced in a study of T cell changes during pregnancy in multiple sclerosis. Sequencing used immunoSEQ multiplex PCR; TCRdb keeps in-frame clones, though not all of them. The table lists tens of thousands of clones, more than 85% of them singletons, with 0.8% to 1% in the top ten. This specimen was peripheral blood, taken in the first trimester of pregnancy. These receptors were collected from a female donor with multiple sclerosis, enrolled in a pregnancy study.

The chain carries TRBV4-3 and TRBJ1-1; D may be TRBD1 (6 bases). V dropped 3 bases and J dropped 4 bases, with 12 bases sitting between them. The CDR3 runs to 14 residues. Germline V gene data show CDR1 as LGHNA and CDR2 as YSLEER. The CDR3, as DNA: TGCGCCAGCAGCCAGAACAGGGCCGGCACTGAAGCTTTCTTT. It translates to CASSQNRAGTEAFF.

J is TRBJ2-7 and V is TRBV6-5, with 8 bases that match TRBD2. Germline CDR1 MNHEY, CDR2 SVGAGI. V lost 3 bases and J lost 7; bases outside the gene matches: 8. CDR3 size: 14 residues. The CDR3 sequence is CASSYGGGPGEQYF. CDR3 nucleotide sequence: TGTGCCAGCAGTTATGGCGGGGGGCCGGGAGAGCAGTACTTC.

This clone was seen only once. The chain carries TRBV9 and TRBJ1-5; D is possibly TRBD1 (6 bases). This CDR3 region has 15 residues. V gave up 2 bases and J gave up 5 bases, with 14 bases separating them. Germline CDR1 and CDR2: SGDLS and YYNGEE. CDR3 sequence reads: CASSVSPDRDQPQHF. CDR3 DNA: TGTGCCAGCAGCGTGAGTCCGGACAGAGATCAGCCCCAGCATTTT. Full variable domain (rest looked up from reference TRBV9 and TRBJ1-5): DSGVTQTPKHLITATGQRVTLRCSPRSGDLSVYWYQQSLDQGLQFLIQYYNGEERAKGNILERFSAQQFPDLHSELNLSSLELGDSALYFCASSVSPDRDQPQHFGDGTRLSIL.

The chain links TRBV9 to TRBJ1-2; D is possibly TRBD1 (6 bases). CDR1 and CDR2 from the germline V gene are SGDLS and YYNGEE. Between the trimmed V and J ends, which lost 0 bases and 4 bases, there was a span of 19 bases. The CDR3 has 17 amino acids. The CDR3 spells CASSVESSGHISYGYTF. In DNA form, the CDR3 reads TGTGCCAGCAGCGTAGAGTCTTCGGGACACATCAGCTATGGCTACACCTTC.

The chain is built from TRBV11-3 and TRBJ1-1; D gene uncertain. The germline CDR1 and CDR2 sequences are SGHNT and YENEEA. This CDR3 spans 13 amino acids. V gave up 4 bases and J gave up 1 base, with 7 bases separating them. CDR3 in amino acids: CASSSGPNTEAFF. The CDR3 nucleotides read TGTGCCAGCAGCTCTGGCCCGAACACTGAAGCTTTCTTT.

The V call is TRBV9, the J call TRBJ2-3; 8 nucleotides agree with TRBD1. The CDR3 runs 14 residues. Trimming cost V 3 bases and J 2 bases; bases outside gene matches: 2. Looked up from germline, CDR1 is SGDLS and CDR2 is YYNGEE. The CDR3 DNA is TGTGCCAGCAGCGGGACAGGGACCACAGATACGCAGTATTTT. Protein sequence: CASSGTGTTDTQYF.

The gene calls are TRBV9 and TRBJ2-1; weak D call: TRBD2 (5 bases). CDR3 size: 15 residues. CDR1 and CDR2 (germline): SGDLS, YYNGEE. Deletions cut 0 bases from V and 6 bases from J, with 13 bases between. In DNA form, the CDR3 reads TGTGCCAGCAGCGTAGCAGGACTGGGCGGCAATGAGCAGTTCTTC. This translates into CASSVAGLGGNEQFF.

The chain has TRBV7-3 and TRBJ1-1, with D perhaps matching TRBD1 (5 bases). Germline V CDR1 and CDR2: SGHTA, FQGTGA. Trimming took off 1 base at V and 0 bases at J, with 12 bases between the two ends. The CDR3 length is 16 residues. For the CDR3, the DNA is TGTGCCAGCAGCTTAATAAGGGGCGCGATGAACACTGAAGCTTTCTTT. Translating it yields CASSLIRGAMNTEAFF.

This clone was seen more than once but under ten times. The junction departs from germline at one end; a sequencing error may be responsible. V usage is TRBV7-7 and J usage is TRBJ1-3; 7 nucleotides line up with TRBD1. There are 14 residues in the CDR3. In germline, CDR1 is SSHAT, CDR2 FNYEAQ (reference sequence). CDR3 loop: CASSRDSRSDTIYF. The CDR3 coding sequence is TGTGCTAGCAGCCGGGACAGCCGGTCGGACACCATATATTTT. Filled out from reference TRBV7-7 and TRBJ1-3, the complete variable domain reads GAGVSQSPRYKVTKRGQDVTLRCDPISSHATLYWYQQALGQGPEFLTYFNYEAQPDKSGLPSDRFSAERPEGSISTLTIQRTEQRDSAMYRCASSRDSRSDTIYFGEGSWLTVV.

As DNA, the CDR3 is TGTGCCAGCAGCGTAGTTGCAACCGGGGGTCCTCACTCTGGGGCCAACGTCCTGACTTTC. It codes for CASSVVATGGPHSGANVLTF. The chain employs TRBV9 and TRBJ2-6; TRBD2 is a possible D gene (6 bases). Trimming cost V 0 bases and J 0 bases, with 19 bases left between them. Germline V gene data show CDR1 as SGDLS and CDR2 as YYNGEE. This CDR3 spans 20 amino acids.

The J gene is TRBJ2-7, the V gene TRBV7-9; TRBD2 agrees at 9 bases. Germline assignment: CDR1 SEHNR and CDR2 FQNEAQ (reference sequence). V dropped 6 bases and J dropped 4; count of bases not matched to a gene: 10. The CDR3 consists of 15 residues. The CDR3 region is CASRPQLAGLYEQYF. CDR3 bases: TGTGCCAGCAGACCACAACTAGCGGGCCTTTACGAGCAGTACTTC.

The CDR3 region is CAWAPGTGIYEQYF. The CDR3 DNA reads as TGTGCCTGGGCCCCCGGGACAGGGATATACGAGCAGTACTTC. The rearrangement uses TRBV30 and TRBJ2-7, with TRBD1 identical over 9 bases. J lost 4 bases, V lost 5 bases, and 9 bases had no gene match. Germline CDR1 is GTSNPN and CDR2 is SVGIG (reference sequence). The CDR3 length is 14 residues. Complete variable domain (other parts from reference TRBV30 and TRBJ2-7): SQTIHQWPATLVQPVGSPLSLECTVEGTSNPNLYWYRQAAGRGLQLLFYSVGIGQISSEVPQNLSASRPQDRQFILSSKKLLLSDSGFYLCAWAPGTGIYEQYFGPGTRLTVT.

The rearrangement joins TRBV7-2 to TRBJ1-6; D may be TRBD1 (5 bases). The length of the CDR3 is 13 residues. The V gene's germline CDR1 is SGHTA and CDR2 FQGNSA. Trimming cost V 1 base and J 10 bases, with 8 bases left between them. CDR3 DNA: TGTGCCAGCAGCTTAGTAGGGGAATCACCCCTCCACTTT. This translates into CASSLVGESPLHF. Drawing the rest from reference TRBV7-2 and TRBJ1-6, the complete variable domain is GAGVSQSPSNKVTEKGKDVELRCDPISGHTALYWYRQSLGQGLEFLIYFQGNSAPDKSGLPSDRFSAERTGGSVSTLTIQRTQQEDSAVYLCASSLVGESPLHFGNGTRLTVT.

This chain connects TRBV6-1 to TRBJ1-4; 8 bases line up with TRBD1. The CDR3 sequence is 14 residues long. CDR1 is MNHNS and CDR2 is SASEGT in the germline V gene. V lost 6 bases and J lost 3; bases outside the gene matches: 3. DNA of the CDR3: TGTGCCAGCAGGACAGGGGCCTCTAATGAAAAACTGTTTTTT. Translating gives CASRTGASNEKLFF.

The chain recombines TRBV7-6 with TRBJ1-6; D unclear. This CDR3 spans 15 amino acids. Germline V gene lookup returns CDR1 SGHVS and CDR2 FNYEAQ. V lost 5 bases and J 6 bases, leaving 14 bases between the germline ends. The CDR3 bases are TGTGCCAGCAGCCCCTTCCCCGGGAGTAATTCACCCCTCCACTTT. This codes for CASSPFPGSNSPLHF.

This clone was found once. The chain recombines TRBV9 with TRBJ2-5; tentatively, D is TRBD2 (6 bases). This CDR3 region has 15 residues. Trimming shortened V by 2 bases and J by 2 bases, and 13 bases separated the two germline ends. Germline V gene data show CDR1 as SGDLS and CDR2 as YYNGEE. CDR3 sequence reads: CASSVGPAGQETQYF. The DNA for the CDR3 is TGTGCCAGCAGCGTTGGCCCGGCGGGACAAGAGACCCAGTACTTC.

The rearrangement uses TRBV7-9 and TRBJ2-7; D may be TRBD2 (5 bases). CDR3 length: 14 amino acids. Germline V lookup: CDR1 SEHNR, CDR2 FQNEAQ (reference sequence). V was cut by 8 bases and J by 3 bases, with 17 bases left in between. For the CDR3, the DNA is TGTGCCAGCGGAGCCGGGGAAGAGGGCTACGAGCAGTACTTC. Its protein product is CASGAGEEGYEQYF.

CDR3 sequence (DNA): TGTGCCAGCAGTGGGACAGGGATGTTTGGCTACACCTTC. Its translation: CASSGTGMFGYTF. This chain uses TRBV2 with TRBJ1-2, with 8 bases matching TRBD1. This CDR3 spans 13 amino acids. The V and J ends lost 4 bases and 7 bases, in that order; junction bases with no gene match: 5. Germline lookup yields CDR1 SNHLY and CDR2 FYNNEI.

This chain joins TRBV18 and TRBJ2-1; 7 nucleotides align to TRBD1. Per the germline V gene, CDR1 is KGHSH and CDR2 is LQKENI. V shed 5 bases, J shed 9 bases, and the junction held 10 bases outside the gene matches. The CDR3 spans 14 residues. CDR3 residues: CASSSDRDIVEQFF. CDR3 DNA: TGTGCCAGCTCATCCGACAGGGATATCGTTGAGCAGTTCTTC.